The clone carrying this T cell receptor (beta chain) turned up a few times. The sample is drawn from a study of PD-1 blockade in classical Hodgkin lymphoma. Unmatched junction bases numbered 6, after V lost 7 bases and J lost 0 bases. Germline V lookup: CDR1 SEHNR, CDR2 FQNEAQ (reference sequence). This CDR3 is built from 15 residues. Relapse after autologous stem cell transplantation occurred in every patient, and brentuximab vedotin exposure varied. Repertoires were generated with immunoSEQ multiplex PCR, while TCRdb's copy carries only in-frame clones and drops some. The table shows 31,000 or so clones, with 60% to 80% occurring only once.

The specimen was peripheral blood mononuclear cells (PBMCs), collected before the second cycle of nivolumab. This TCR derives from a human donor with classical Hodgkin lymphoma. The chain carries TRBV7-9 and TRBJ2-1, with 7 bases aligning to TRBD2. The CDR3 nucleotides are TGTGCCAGCAATGGGGGGGTTGGCTCCTACAATGAGCAGTTCTTC. Translating it yields CASNGGVGSYNEQFF.